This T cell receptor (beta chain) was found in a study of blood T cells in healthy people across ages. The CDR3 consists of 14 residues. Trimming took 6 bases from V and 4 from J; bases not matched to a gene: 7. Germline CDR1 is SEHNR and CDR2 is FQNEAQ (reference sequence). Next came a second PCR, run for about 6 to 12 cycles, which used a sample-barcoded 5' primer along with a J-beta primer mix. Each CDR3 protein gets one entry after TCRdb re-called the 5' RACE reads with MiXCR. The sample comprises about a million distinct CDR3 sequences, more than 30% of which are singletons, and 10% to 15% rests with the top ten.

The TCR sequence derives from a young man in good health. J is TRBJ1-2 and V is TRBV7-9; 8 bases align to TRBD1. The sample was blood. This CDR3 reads CASSPGQASYGYTF. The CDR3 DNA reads TGTGCCAGCAGTCCGGGACAGGCCTCCTATGGCTACACCTTC.